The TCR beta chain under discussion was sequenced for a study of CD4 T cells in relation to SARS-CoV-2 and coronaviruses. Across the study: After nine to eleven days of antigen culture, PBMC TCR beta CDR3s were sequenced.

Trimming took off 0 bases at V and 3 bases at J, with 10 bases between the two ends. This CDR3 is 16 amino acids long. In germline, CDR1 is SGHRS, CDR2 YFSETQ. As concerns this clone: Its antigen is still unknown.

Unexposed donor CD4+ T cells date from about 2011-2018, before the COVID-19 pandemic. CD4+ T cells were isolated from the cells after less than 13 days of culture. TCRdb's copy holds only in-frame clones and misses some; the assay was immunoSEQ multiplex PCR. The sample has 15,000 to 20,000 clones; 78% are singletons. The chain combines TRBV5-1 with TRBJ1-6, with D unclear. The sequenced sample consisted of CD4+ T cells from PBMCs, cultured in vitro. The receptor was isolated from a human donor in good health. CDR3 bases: TGCGCCAGCAGCTTGGGTTCCGGGAACTATAATTCACCCCTCCACTTT. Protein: CASSLGSGNYNSPLHF.